A selection of T cell receptor beta chains follows, all from one sample in a study of follicular helper T cells after annual influenza vaccination. Data came from immunoSEQ multiplex PCR; TCRdb stores just in-frame clones and leaves some out. The sample shows approximately 7,400 clones, roughly 88% of them seen only once. Specimen: CXCR5+ CD38- circulating T follicular helper cells from blood, collected 7 days after influenza vaccination. Receptor source: an adult who received the influenza vaccine. CDR3s include the opening cysteine and the closing phenylalanine or tryptophan. D genes are given only for firm matches. Not every row has a clone size; where given, it reads once, few, many or a size class.

>TRBJ2-3|TRBV30|TRBD2|-
TGTGCCTGGAGTGTATGGCTAGCGGGAATGGTAGATACGCAGTATTTT
CAWSVWLAGMVDTQYF
>TRBJ1-1|TRBV5-1|-|-
TGCGCCAGCAGCCGAACTTTCGGCGGTAACACTGAAGCTTTCTTT
CASSRTFGGNTEAFF
>TRBJ2-5|TRBV6-1|-|-
TGTGCCAGCAGTGGGACTGACCAAGAGACCCAGTACTTC
CASSGTDQETQYF
>TRBJ1-2|TRBV5-1|TRBD1|-
TGCGCCAGCAGTCCGGACAGGGGGACCTATGGCTACACCTTC
CASSPDRGTYGYTF
>TRBJ1-4|TRBV2|-|-
TGTGCCAGCAGTGAAAGGTGGGCTGAAAAACTGTTTTTT
CASSERWAEKLFF
>TRBJ2-1|TRBV23-1|-|-
TGCGCCAGCAAGGGACTGACCCACTCCTACAATGAGCAGTTCTTC
CASKGLTHSYNEQFF
>TRBJ1-3|TRBV11-2|-|-
TGTGCCAGCAGCTCCCAGACGTTCTCTGGAAACACCATATATTTT
CASSSQTFSGNTIYF
>TRBJ1-1|TRBV14|-|once
TGTGCCAGCAGCCGAAGTAGGGCGGGGACTGAAGCTTTCTTT
CASSRSRAGTEAFF
>TRBJ1-2|TRBV5-6|TRBD1|-
TGTGCCAGCAGCCTCCCGGACAGGGGGCAAGGAGGCTACACCTTC
CASSLPDRGQGGYTF
>TRBJ2-1|TRBV6-4|TRBD1|-
TGTGCCAGCAGTGAGCAGGACAGGGTCTCCAATGAGCAGTTCTTC
CASSEQDRVSNEQFF
>TRBJ2-5|TRBV29-1|-|-
TGCAGCGTGGGTGAGGGGGGGGGCGCCCCACCCCAGTACTTC
CSVGEGGGAPPQYF
>TRBJ2-7|TRBV15|-|-
TGTGCCACCAGCAGAGATCGGACACCCCTTTACGAGCAGTACTTC
CATSRDRTPLYEQYF
>TRBJ1-5|TRBV10-3|-|few
TGTGCCATCCGGGACGGAAGCAATCAGCCCCAGCATTTT
CAIRDGSNQPQHF
>TRBJ2-5|TRBV30|TRBD2|-
TGTGCCTGGAGTGTACTGGGGGGGTCAACTAAAGAGACCCAGTACTTC
CAWSVLGGSTKETQYF
>TRBJ1-1|TRBV28|-|-
TGTGCCAGCAGTTTGCGGAGGGATGAAGCTTTCTTT
CASSLRRDEAFF
>TRBJ1-2|TRBV5-1|-|-
TGCGCCAGCAGCGAGGGCTTTAGCTATGGCTACACCTTC
CASSEGFSYGYTF
>TRBJ2-3|TRBV4-1|TRBD2|few
TGCGCCAGCAGCCAAGAGGGGAGGGGCGATACGCAGTATTTT
CASSQEGRGDTQYF
>TRBJ1-2|TRBV6-5|-|-
TGTGCCAGCAGTTACCGGACTGGGGGCAGCTATGGCTACACCTTC
CASSYRTGGSYGYTF
>TRBJ1-2|TRBV4-2|TRBD1|-
TGTGCCAGCAGTTCACAGGGGAACTATGGCTACACCTTC
CASSSQGNYGYTF
>TRBJ2-1|TRBV5-4|TRBD2|few
TGTGCCAGCAGCTTGGAAACTCCCGGGACTAGGGGCTACAATGAGCAGTTCTTC
CASSLETPGTRGYNEQFF
>TRBJ1-4|TRBV7-2|-|-
TGTGCCAGCAGCTTATCCGCGGGACCCCTTGAAAAACTGTTTTTT
CASSLSAGPLEKLFF
>TRBJ1-4|TRBV18|TRBD1|-
TGTGCCAGCTCACCTACGACAGGGGATGAACTGTTTTTT
CASSPTTGDELFF
>TRBJ2-1|TRBV6-1|-|-
TGTGCCAGCAGTGAAGCGGTGGGTCTCCCTGATGAGCAGTTCTTC
CASSEAVGLPDEQFF
>TRBJ1-5|TRBV27|-|-
TGTGCCAGCAGTCCGGGTTACAATAGCAATCAGCCCCAGCATTTT
CASSPGYNSNQPQHF
>TRBJ2-3|TRBV9|TRBD2|-
TGTGCCAGCAGCGATGGGACTAGCGGCGGCAATACGCAGTATTTT
CASSDGTSGGNTQYF
>TRBJ2-5|TRBV9|-|once
TGTGCCAGCAGCGTCAGGTTAAGTGAGACCCAGTACTTC
CASSVRLSETQYF
>TRBJ1-5|TRBV6-1|TRBD1|-
TGTGCCAGCAGTGAGGACAGGGGGCGCAATCAGCCCCAGCATTTT
CASSEDRGRNQPQHF
>TRBJ1-4|TRBV10-2|-|-
TGCGCCAGCAGTATCACAGAAAATGAAAAACTGTTTTTT
CASSITENEKLFF
>TRBJ1-5|TRBV6-1|-|once
TGTGCCAGCAGTGACGCAGGGTTCAGCAATCAGCCCCAGCATTTT
CASSDAGFSNQPQHF
>TRBJ2-3|TRBV29-1|-|-
TGCAGCGTCATTATCTTTTCTGAAACGCAGTATTTT
CSVIIFSETQYF
>TRBJ1-1|TRBV6-5|-|few
TGTGCCAGCAGTCCTCCGCCGTACACTGAAGCTTTCTTT
CASSPPPYTEAFF
>TRBJ2-1|TRBV2|TRBD2|-
TGTGCCAGCAGTGAACAAGCGGGGTCCTACAATGAGCAGTTCTTC
CASSEQAGSYNEQFF
>TRBJ1-1|TRBV28|-|-
TGTGCCAGCAGTGCCCTCGGGACAAGAGCTTTCTTT
CASSALGTRAFF
>TRBJ2-2|TRBV30|-|-
TGTGCCTGGAGTGTAAACAGGGTGGGGGCCGGGGAGCTGTTTTTT
CAWSVNRVGAGELFF
>TRBJ2-3|TRBV7-2|-|-
TGTGCCAGCAGCTTGGGACTCGTCACAGATACGCAGTATTTT
CASSLGLVTDTQYF
>TRBJ2-1|TRBV5-1|TRBD1|-
TGCGCCAGCAGACCGGACAGGTACGAGCAGTTCTTC
CASRPDRYEQFF
>TRBJ2-7|TRBV28|-|-
TGTGCCAGCGACCGGGGCGGGACAAAATCCTACGAGCAGTACTTC
CASDRGGTKSYEQYF
>TRBJ2-7|TRBV6-5|-|-
TGTGCCAGCAGTTACGGAAAAGGGGGGCTCGAGCAGTACTTC
CASSYGKGGLEQYF
>TRBJ2-7|TRBV28|-|few
TGTGCCAGCAGCCCGACAGAATACGAGCAGTACTTC
CASSPTEYEQYF
>TRBJ1-4|TRBV18|-|once
TGTGCCAGCTCACGGGGGACCGCAACTAATGAAAAACTGTTTTTT
CASSRGTATNEKLFF
>TRBJ2-7|TRBV5-1|-|-
TGCGCCAGCAGCTTGACTCTGACCTACGAGCAGTACTTC
CASSLTLTYEQYF
>TRBJ2-4|TRBV5-1|TRBD2|-
TGCGCCAGCAGACATAGCGGGAATAGGGAGGACATTCAGTACTTC
CASRHSGNREDIQYF
>TRBJ2-7|TRBV27|-|-
TGTGCCAGCAGTTCGGCAGGGTTCTACGAGCAGTACTTC
CASSSAGFYEQYF
>TRBJ2-1|TRBV5-5|-|few
TGTGCCAGCAGCTTGGAGGGGGTCTCCTACAATGAGCAGTTCTTC
CASSLEGVSYNEQFF
>TRBJ2-3|TRBV28|TRBD2|-
TGTGCCAGCCGATCTATAGCGGGACGGAACACAGATACGCAGTATTTT
CASRSIAGRNTDTQYF
>TRBJ1-1|TRBV9|-|-
TGTGCCAGCAGCGTTATTCAGAACACTGAAGCTTTCTTT
CASSVIQNTEAFF
>TRBJ2-3|TRBV2|-|-
TGTGCCAGCAGGTCCCGGACAGGCACAGATACGCAGTATTTT
CASRSRTGTDTQYF
>TRBJ2-2|TRBV5-1|-|-
TGCGCCAGCAGCTTGGTCGGGGGTACGAACACCGGGGAGCTGTTTTTT
CASSLVGGTNTGELFF
>TRBJ1-1|TRBV9|-|-
TGTGCCAGCAGCTCTCGGACAGAAGTAAACACTGAAGCTTTCTTT
CASSSRTEVNTEAFF
>TRBJ2-5|TRBV5-1|TRBD2|-
TGCGCCAGCAGCCGGAGCCTAGCGGGACCTACTGGGGAGACCCAGTACTTC
CASSRSLAGPTGETQYF
>TRBJ1-2|TRBV29-1|TRBD1|-
TGCAGCGGATGGACAGGCGGGGGGGGCTATGGCTACACCTTC
CSGWTGGGGYGYTF
>TRBJ2-3|TRBV9|TRBD1|-
TGTGCCAGCAGCAAGGGACAGGGAAGCACAGATACGCAGTATTTT
CASSKGQGSTDTQYF
>TRBJ1-1|TRBV7-8|-|-
TGTGCCAGCAGCTCCCGATCCGCTTTAGGGGGGATGAACACTGAAGCTTTCTTT
CASSSRSALGGMNTEAFF